This T cell receptor (beta chain) is from a study of response to subunit inactivated influenza vaccine. Study-level points and caveats: Each seasonal flu vaccination may recruit only limited new T cells, authors suggested.

As to this clonotype: As yet, its antigen is unknown.

This CDR3 has 15 residues. Germline trimming cut 6 bases from V and 5 bases from J; bases unmatched to any gene: 8. Each CDR3 protein gets one entry after TCRdb re-called the RT-PCR reads with MiXCR. The repertoire holds around 300,000 distinct CDR3 sequences, roughly 22% seen once, with 10% in the top ten. The chain joins TRBV12-3 or TRBV12-4 to TRBJ2-7; TRBD2 matches 12 bases. Here the sequenced sample was PBMCs from blood, taken about 20 months after vaccination. This receptor was obtained from a man aged 50-75 years who received an inactivated influenza vaccine. This CDR3 reads CASSLLLAGGNEQYF. CDR3 DNA sequence: TGTGCCAGCAGCCTCCTACTAGCGGGGGGTAACGAGCAGTACTTC.